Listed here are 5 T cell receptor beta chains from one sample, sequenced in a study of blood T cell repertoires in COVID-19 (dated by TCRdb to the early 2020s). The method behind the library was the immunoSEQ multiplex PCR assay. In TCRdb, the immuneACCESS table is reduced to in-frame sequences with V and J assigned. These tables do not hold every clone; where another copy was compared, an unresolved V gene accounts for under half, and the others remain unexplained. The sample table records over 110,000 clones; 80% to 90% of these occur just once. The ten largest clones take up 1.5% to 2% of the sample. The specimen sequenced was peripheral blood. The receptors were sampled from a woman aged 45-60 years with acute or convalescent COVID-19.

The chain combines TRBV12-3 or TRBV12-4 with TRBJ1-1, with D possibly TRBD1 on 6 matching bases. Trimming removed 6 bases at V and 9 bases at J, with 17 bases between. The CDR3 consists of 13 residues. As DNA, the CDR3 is TGTGCCAGCAGAGCCACAGGGTCGGGGCAAGCTTTCTTT. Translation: CASRATGSGQAFF.

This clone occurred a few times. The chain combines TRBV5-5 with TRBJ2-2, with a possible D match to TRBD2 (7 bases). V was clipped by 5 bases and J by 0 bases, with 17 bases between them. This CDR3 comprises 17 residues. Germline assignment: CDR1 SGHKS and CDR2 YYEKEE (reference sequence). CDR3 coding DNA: TGTGCCAGCAGTCTGGGGAGGGGACACTCGAACACCGGGGAGCTGTTTTTT. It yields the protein CASSLGRGHSNTGELFF.

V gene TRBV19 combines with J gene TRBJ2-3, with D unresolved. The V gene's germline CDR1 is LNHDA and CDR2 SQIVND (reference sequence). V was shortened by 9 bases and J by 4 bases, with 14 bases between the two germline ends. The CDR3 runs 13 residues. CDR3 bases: TGTGCCAGCGGTTTCGGCGGCGCAGATACGCAGTATTTT. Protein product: CASGFGGADTQYF.

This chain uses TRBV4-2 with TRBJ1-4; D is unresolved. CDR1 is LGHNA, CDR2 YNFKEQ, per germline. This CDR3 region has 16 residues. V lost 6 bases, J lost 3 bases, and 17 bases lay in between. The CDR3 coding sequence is TGTGCCAGCAGTCATGGGTCCGGGAACTCTAATGAAAAACTGTTTTTT. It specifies CASSHGSGNSNEKLFF.

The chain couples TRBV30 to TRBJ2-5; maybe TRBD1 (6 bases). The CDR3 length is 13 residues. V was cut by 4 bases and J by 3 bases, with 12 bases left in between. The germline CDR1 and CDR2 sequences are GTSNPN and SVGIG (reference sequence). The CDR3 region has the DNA TGTGCCTGGACAAGGGGGAACGAAGAGACCCAGTACTTC. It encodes CAWTRGNEETQYF.